One and the same sample provided the 12 T cell receptor beta chains below, sequenced in a study of OX40 agonist ivuxolimab in advanced cancers. The repertoire was sequenced with immunoSEQ multiplex PCR; TCRdb's copy has only in-frame clones and lacks some. The table includes more than 20,000 clones, about 80% detected once. The sample was CD4+ or CD8+ T cells sorted from blood, taken in a trial of the OX40 agonist ivuxolimab. The receptors originated from an adult with an advanced solid tumor such as melanoma, head and neck, liver or kidney cancer.

In its sample, this clone was seen a few times. The chain employs TRBV6-5 and TRBJ1-2; possible D gene TRBD1, 5 bases. V gave up 7 bases and J gave up 4 bases, with 16 bases separating them. From germline, CDR1 is MNHEY and CDR2 SVGAGI. The CDR3 length is 14 residues. DNA of the CDR3: TGTGCCAGCAACTCCGCAGGGCCGCTCTATGGCTACACCTTC. Its protein is CASNSAGPLYGYTF.

This clone has a handful of counts. This chain joins TRBV9 and TRBJ2-2, with D maybe TRBD1 (6 bases). V was shortened by 0 bases and J by 1 base, with 10 bases between the two germline ends. Germline assignment: CDR1 SGDLS and CDR2 YYNGEE. This CDR3 has 16 amino acids. CDR3: CASSVGSRGNTGELFF. The CDR3 DNA reads TGTGCCAGCAGCGTAGGGTCCAGGGGGAACACCGGGGAGCTGTTTTTT.

This clone was observed once. This chain links TRBV14 with TRBJ2-5; 9 bases line up with TRBD1. The germline CDR1 and CDR2 sequences are SGHDN and FVKESK. J was trimmed by 4 bases and V by 4 bases; bases with no gene match: 10. CDR3 size: 16 residues. The CDR3 reads CASSPLKTGGRETQYF. The CDR3 bases are TGTGCCAGCAGCCCGCTTAAGACAGGGGGGAGAGAGACCCAGTACTTC.

In regard to this clone: A read error may be the cause here, since a much bigger clone is one base away. The chain couples TRBV7-8 to TRBJ2-4, with unresolved D. This CDR3 is 14 amino acids long. V was pared by 5 bases and J by 2 bases, with 10 bases between. CDR1 and CDR2 (germline): SGHVS, FQNEAQ. The CDR3 region is CASSLGISKNIQYF. The CDR3 DNA reads as TGTGCCAGCAGCCTAGGGATTTCCAAAAACATTCAGTACTTC. The variable domain in full, with the rest retrieved from reference TRBV7-8 and TRBJ2-4, is GAGVSQSPRYKVAKRGQDVALRCDPISGHVSLFWYQQALGQGPEFLTYFQNEAQLDKSGLPSDRFFAERPEGSVSTLKIQRTQQEDSAVYLCASSLGISKNIQYFGAGTRLSVL.

The rearrangement uses TRBV29-1 and TRBJ2-5; 7 positions agree with TRBD1. The CDR3 has 17 residues. Germline V lookup: CDR1 SQVTM, CDR2 ANQGSEA. The junction had 18 bases not matched to a gene; V was cut back by 7 bases and J by 1 base. This CDR3 reads CSARVGTVSFAQETQYF. Written as DNA, the CDR3 is TGCAGCGCTCGAGTCGGGACAGTAAGTTTCGCCCAAGAGACCCAGTACTTC.

The genes are TRBV6-5 and TRBJ2-5, with 7 bases that match TRBD1. There are 13 residues in the CDR3. Germline-derived CDR1 and CDR2 are MNHEY and SVGAGI. Trimming cost V 10 bases and J 2 bases; bases outside gene matches: 7. This CDR3 is CATKGTAQETQYF. The CDR3 DNA is TGTGCCACTAAAGGGACAGCACAAGAGACCCAGTACTTC.

The chain combines TRBV7-9 with TRBJ2-1, with a tentative D call TRBD1 (5 bases). CDR3 length: 16 amino acids. Germline V lookup: CDR1 SEHNR, CDR2 FQNEAQ (reference sequence). The V end lost 5 bases, the J end lost 0 bases, and 14 bases lay between the germline ends. The DNA for the CDR3 is TGTGCCAGCAGCGGACACAGGAAGAGCTCCTACAATGAGCAGTTCTTC. This gives the protein CASSGHRKSSYNEQFF.

This clone is classed as medium-sized. V is TRBV7-9 and J is TRBJ2-5; 10 nucleotides agree with TRBD1. CDR3 size: 14 residues. The V gene's germline CDR1 is SEHNR and CDR2 FQNEAQ (reference sequence). With 8 bases clipped from V and 4 bases from J, the junction kept 7 bases outside the gene matches. CDR3 region: CASGGTGAGETQYF. Written as DNA, the CDR3 is TGTGCCAGCGGCGGGACAGGGGCGGGAGAGACCCAGTACTTC.

The chain uses TRBV30 and TRBJ2-7; D remains ambiguous. Trimming stripped 4 bases from V and 3 bases from J, with 10 bases between. Germline V gives CDR1 GTSNPN, CDR2 SVGIG (reference sequence). The CDR3 has 12 amino acids. The CDR3 coding sequence is TGTGCCTGGACCGAGGTCGGCTACGAGCAGTACTTC. Its translation is CAWTEVGYEQYF. Combining the CDR3 with reference TRBV30 and TRBJ2-7 gives the whole variable domain SQTIHQWPATLVQPVGSPLSLECTVEGTSNPNLYWYRQAAGRGLQLLFYSVGIGQISSEVPQNLSASRPQDRQFILSSKKLLLSDSGFYLCAWTEVGYEQYFGPGTRLTVT.

The rearrangement uses TRBV5-1 and TRBJ2-1; a weak D match, TRBD2 (5 bases). This CDR3 is built from 15 residues. CDR1 is SGHRS, CDR2 YFSETQ, per germline. V was pared by 4 bases and J by 7 bases, with 18 bases between. The CDR3 sequence: CASSLSRGIANEQFF. CDR3 sequence (DNA): TGCGCCAGCAGCCTATCCCGGGGTATTGCGAATGAGCAGTTCTTC.

The chain is built from TRBV4-1 and TRBJ1-2; D remains unclear. V was clipped by 0 bases and J by 1 base, with 12 bases between them. Germline lookup yields CDR1 MGHRA and CDR2 YSYEKL. The CDR3 runs to 16 residues. CDR3 loop: CASSQDLGPFNYGYTF. The CDR3 DNA follows: TGCGCCAGCAGCCAAGATTTGGGCCCATTTAACTATGGCTACACCTTC.

This clone was detected only once. This chain connects TRBV11-2 to TRBJ1-1; TRBD1 agrees at 10 bases. The CDR3 runs 17 residues. V lost 2 bases and J lost 1; bases outside the gene matches: 7. Germline lookup yields CDR1 SGHAT and CDR2 FQNNGV. CDR3 loop: CASSLSGTGVWNTEAFF. CDR3 bases: TGTGCCAGCAGCTTATCTGGGACAGGGGTTTGGAACACTGAAGCTTTCTTT. Full variable domain (remainder filled in from reference TRBV11-2 and TRBJ1-1): EAGVAQSPRYKIIEKRQSVAFWCNPISGHATLYWYQQILGQGPKLLIQFQNNGVVDDSQLPKDRFSAERLKGVDSTLKIQPAKLEDSAVYLCASSLSGTGVWNTEAFFGQGTRLTVV.